This T cell receptor (beta chain) is drawn from a study of blood T cell repertoires in COVID-19 (dated by TCRdb to 2019 to 2021). Background on the whole study: Samples from collaborators originated in the United States, Italy and Spain and spanned both the acute and convalescent phases of COVID-19. The prospective study material was composed of cDNA or gDNA derived from T cells, B-cell-depleted T cells, or PBMCs. Subjects who had been exposed to COVID-19, were actively infected with it, or had recovered from it provided the deeply sampled blood TCRbeta repertoires that made up the dataset. The repertoires were made available in a free public database intended to serve as a resource for research on the immune response to SARS-CoV-2. Samples were obtained from the ongoing ImmuneRACE study (first 160 participants) and from 1,254 subjects provided by 6 global collaborators. Nearly every sample came with metadata listing a de-identified subject ID, COVID-19 status, age in years and sex. HLA class I and class II types, where available, came from metadata supplied by the sample provider rather than from assay-based typing. Points the paper makes about the study in general: The quantity of clinical and demographic metadata differed by source and by participant and was supplied without curation.

The CDR3, from cysteine to phenylalanine, totals 15 residues. The read is trimmed to its CDR3 DNA, 45 bases read in frame from base 1. CDR1 and CDR2 were assigned from the germline V gene as SNHLY and FYNNEI. V drops 4 bases and J drops 7 bases, leaving 19 bases in between. Whole blood was collected in K2EDTA tubes by collaborating institutions according to the institutions' own protocols. For TCRbeta analysis, collaborator samples were shipped as frozen whole blood, as isolated PBMCs, or as DNA extracted from either sample type. The immunoSEQ Assay, a bias-controlled multiplex PCR, was used to amplify TCRbeta CDR3 regions from genomic DNA. The authors' pipeline ran thus. Nucleated cell counts per sample were estimated from amplification of reference gene primers within the assay. Sequence reads were collapsed and filtered to measure the absolute abundance of every unique TCRbeta CDR3 rearrangement. For each sample, productive Simpson clonality was calculated by taking the square root of Simpson's diversity index across productive rearrangements. TCRdb limited this immuneACCESS table to in-frame rearrangements with V and J called. A share of clones is missing; checked studies link under half to unresolved V genes, and the rest is unexplained. V and J calls plus clone size are reproduced from that table; the DNA served to infer D and trimming. Recorded for this sample are about 32,000 clones; about 90% of them occurred a single time. Jointly, the top ten make up approximately 1% of the sample.

This clone was found a few times. Its antigen is not yet known. No much larger clone is present one base from it, and per-base qualities are unavailable. The receptor's source is a man aged 65 to 79 with active or convalescent COVID-19. Here the chain combines TRBV2 and TRBJ1-2; a tentative D call is TRBD1 (6 bases match). Sequencing was carried out using peripheral blood. Here the CDR3 is given as CASSVKNRVFGGYTF. The nucleotide sequence is TGTGCCAGCAGTGTAAAAAACAGGGTATTTGGTGGCTACACCTTC.